This TCR beta chain was retrieved from a study of technical replicates of blood from a handful of donors. The method was immunoSEQ multiplex PCR; TCRdb's version includes in-frame clones alone and lacks a portion of them. The sample lists 80,000 to 100,000 clones; approximately 96% were seen once. Looked up from germline, CDR1 is MNHEY and CDR2 is SVGAGI. The CDR3 totals 14 residues. Trimming removed 2 bases at V and 1 base at J, with 8 bases between. The sequence came from a human donor in good health. This chain joins TRBV6-5 and TRBJ1-1; D perhaps matches TRBD1 (6 bases). Material for sequencing was T cells isolated from PBMCs. The CDR3 bases are TGTGCCAGCAGTTACAGGGGGACGAACACTGAAGCTTTCTTT. It is translated as CASSYRGTNTEAFF.